Presented here are 21 T cell receptor beta chains from one specimen sequenced in a study of blood T cell repertoires in COVID-19 (dated by TCRdb to the early 2020s). The library relied on the immunoSEQ multiplex PCR assay. The clones in this table, taken by TCRdb from immuneACCESS, are in-frame only. Not every clone is retained; where verified, under half of the shortfall comes from an unresolved V gene, and the cause of the rest is unknown. For this sample the table gives 200,000 to 250,000 clones, of which approximately 86% were detected only once. The ten largest clonotypes hold 3% of the sample. Sequences were obtained from peripheral blood. The receptors come from a man in his 60s with acute or convalescent COVID-19.

The chain couples TRBV19 to TRBJ1-3; tentative D call: TRBD1 (6 bases). Germline loops: CDR1 LNHDA, CDR2 SQIVND (reference sequence). Trimming shortened V by 10 bases and J by 0 bases, and 10 bases separated the two germline ends. The CDR3 has 13 amino acids. For the CDR3, the DNA is TGTGCCACCGGACAGATCTCTGGAAACACCATATATTTT. Its translation is CATGQISGNTIYF.

The gene calls are TRBV12-3 or TRBV12-4 and TRBJ2-3; no reliable D call. The CDR3 has 13 residues. Between the trimmed V and J ends, which lost 0 bases and 5 bases, there was a span of 6 bases. The CDR3 is CASSLAPGDTQYF. As DNA, the CDR3 is TGTGCCAGCAGTTTAGCGCCGGGAGATACGCAGTATTTT.

J is TRBJ1-3 and V is TRBV11-2; maybe TRBD1 (6 bases). CDR1 SGHAT and CDR2 FQNNGV come from the germline V gene. This CDR3 contains 17 residues. V lost 5 bases and J lost 2, with 19 bases in between. CDR3 sequence (DNA): TGTGCCAGCAGCAAGAGACCTCCAGGGGATACTGGAAACACCATATATTTT. Protein product: CASSKRPPGDTGNTIYF.

The rearrangement links TRBV6-5 to TRBJ2-5, with TRBD2 identical over 7 bases. V was pared by 0 bases and J by 5 bases, with 6 bases of the junction left unmatched. The germline gives CDR1 MNHEY, CDR2 SVGAGI. The CDR3 loop spans 15 amino acids. The DNA of the CDR3 is TGTGCCAGCAGTTACTCCCAAAGCGGGGTGGAGACCCAGTACTTC. This encodes CASSYSQSGVETQYF.

V and J are TRBV6-1 and TRBJ2-4; 9 bases match TRBD1. V lost 3 bases to trimming and J lost 0 bases; unmatched junction nucleotides: 15. CDR1 is MNHNS and CDR2 is SASEGT in the germline V gene. The CDR3 totals 20 residues. The CDR3 DNA reads as TGTGCCAGCAGTGATACTTGGGGACAGGGAACCTTTATAGCCAAAAACATTCAGTACTTC. This codes for CASSDTWGQGTFIAKNIQYF.

The chain joins TRBV18 to TRBJ2-1; maybe TRBD1 (6 bases). CDR3 length: 14 residues. Germline V CDR1 and CDR2: KGHSH, LQKENI. The V end lost 3 bases, the J end lost 6 bases, and 12 bases lay between the germline ends. CDR3 loop: CASSPQTGINEQFF. In DNA form, the CDR3 reads TGTGCCAGCTCACCCCAAACAGGGATCAATGAGCAGTTCTTC.

This clone appeared a single time. V is TRBV3-1 (or the pseudogene TRBV3-2) and J is TRBJ2-3; 9 bases match TRBD2. This CDR3 spans 15 amino acids. V dropped 4 bases and J dropped 2; count of bases not matched to a gene: 4. The V gene's germline CDR1 is LGHDT and CDR2 YNNKEL (reference sequence). CDR3 sequence (DNA): TGTGCCAGCAGCCGCAGCGGGGGGATCACAGATACGCAGTATTTT. This sequence encodes CASSRSGGITDTQYF.

The chain has TRBV9 and TRBJ1-1; unclear D gene. CDR3 length: 15 amino acids. Germline V gives CDR1 SGDLS, CDR2 YYNGEE. Trimming pared 2 bases from V and 4 bases from J, leaving 15 bases between. In DNA, the CDR3 is TGTGCCAGCAGCGTCGGCGGGGTGTATCCCACTGAAGCTTTCTTT. This sequence encodes CASSVGGVYPTEAFF.

The chain carries TRBV2 and TRBJ1-1; no firm D call. V was trimmed by 7 bases and J by 7 bases, leaving 13 bases between them. The CDR3 length is 12 residues. Per the germline V gene, CDR1 is SNHLY and CDR2 is FYNNEI. The CDR3: CASTLVSGEAFF. In DNA, the CDR3 is TGTGCCAGCACCCTCGTCAGTGGTGAAGCTTTCTTT.

V gene TRBV6-6 combines with J gene TRBJ2-1, with 7 bases that match TRBD2. The V gene's germline CDR1 is MNHNY and CDR2 SVGAGI (reference sequence). With V trimmed by 5 bases and J by 4 bases, 5 bases remained unmatched. This CDR3 has 14 amino acids. CDR3 bases: TGTGCCAGCAGTAACGACGGGGGGTACAATGAGCAGTTCTTC. Its protein product is CASSNDGGYNEQFF.

This chain uses TRBV19 with TRBJ1-2, with D maybe TRBD1 (6 bases). CDR3 size: 14 residues. V lost 3 bases, J lost 7 bases, and 15 bases lay in between. Germline V lookup: CDR1 LNHDA, CDR2 SQIVND (reference sequence). CDR3 sequence: CASSIAGATAGYTF. For the CDR3, the DNA is TGTGCCAGTAGTATCGCAGGGGCTACGGCTGGCTACACCTTC.

V gene TRBV19 combines with J gene TRBJ1-3; 9 nucleotides agree with TRBD1. Trimming took 4 bases from V and 4 from J; bases not matched to a gene: 8. The CDR3 is 16 residues long. Per the germline V gene, CDR1 is LNHDA and CDR2 is SQIVND (reference sequence). The CDR3 DNA sequence: TGTGCCAGTAGTAAAGAACAGGGGGCCATGGGAAACACCATATATTTT. The encoded protein is CASSKEQGAMGNTIYF.

The chain carries TRBV25-1 and TRBJ2-3; 7 nucleotides line up with TRBD2. Germline values: CDR1 MGHDK, CDR2 SYGVNS. The CDR3 consists of 18 residues. J gave up 1 base and V 7 bases, and 17 bases lay outside the gene matches. CDR3 sequence reads: CASTPGGDFGLGTDTQYF. The CDR3 DNA reads as TGTGCCAGCACCCCGGGGGGAGACTTTGGCCTGGGCACAGATACGCAGTATTTT.

The chain joins TRBV7-8 to TRBJ1-1; the D gene is possibly TRBD1 (6 bases). Germline CDR1 SGHVS, CDR2 FQNEAQ. This CDR3 comprises 14 residues. Trimming pared 3 bases from V and 7 bases from J, leaving 15 bases between. The CDR3 DNA sequence: TGTGCCAGCAGCTTCCGGGAGGGGGTCCTTGAAGCTTTCTTT. This translates into CASSFREGVLEAFF.

The chain employs TRBV3-1 (or the pseudogene TRBV3-2) and TRBJ2-3, with D possibly being TRBD2 (6 bases). The CDR3 covers 16 residues. Trimming pared 0 bases from V and 2 bases from J, leaving 12 bases between. CDR1 LGHDT and CDR2 YNNKEL come from the germline V gene (reference sequence). Written as DNA, the CDR3 is TGTGCCAGCAGCCAAGAGAGACCGGGACTCACAGATACGCAGTATTTT. Residues: CASSQERPGLTDTQYF.

The genes are TRBV12-3 or TRBV12-4 and TRBJ1-1; 7 positions agree with TRBD1. The V gene end was trimmed by 5 bases and the J gene end by 5 bases; junction bases not matched to a gene: 5. CDR3 size: 13 residues. CDR3 sequence (DNA): TGTGCCAGCAGTACAGGGGCGAGGACTGAAGCTTTCTTT. Protein product: CASSTGARTEAFF.

The rearrangement joins TRBV18 to TRBJ1-4; TRBD1 matches 7 bases. This CDR3 has 16 amino acids. Trimming at V came to 3 bases and at J to 1 base, leaving 5 bases not matched to a gene. Germline-derived CDR1 and CDR2 are KGHSH and LQKENI. Here the CDR3 DNA reads TGTGCCAGCTCACCGACAGGGTGGGGAACTAATGAAAAACTGTTTTTT. Amino acid sequence: CASSPTGWGTNEKLFF. Full variable domain (remainder filled in from reference TRBV18 and TRBJ1-4): NAGVMQNPRHLVRRRGQEARLRCSPMKGHSHVYWYRQLPEEGLKFMVYLQKENIIDESGMPKERFSAEFPKEGPSILRIQQVVRGDSAAYFCASSPTGWGTNEKLFFGSGTQLSVL.

CDR3 protein: CASSVGQGGSLHF. In DNA form, the CDR3 reads TGCGCCAGCAGTGTGGGACAGGGGGGGTCCCTCCACTTT. The chain has TRBV10-2 and TRBJ1-6, with 11 positions matching TRBD1. V was clipped by 4 bases and J by 14 bases; unmatched bases: 4. The CDR3 runs 13 residues. In germline, CDR1 is WSHSY, CDR2 SAAADI.

V and J are TRBV29-1 and TRBJ1-5, with D maybe TRBD1 (5 bases). Germline V CDR1 and CDR2: SQVTM, ANQGSEA. V was cut by 1 base and J by 9 bases, with 16 bases left in between. The CDR3 is made up of 14 amino acids. The CDR3 here is CSVEAIPGQGPQHF. CDR3 in DNA: TGCAGCGTTGAAGCCATCCCCGGGCAGGGGCCCCAGCATTTT.

The genes are TRBV4-3 and TRBJ2-7, with TRBD1 matching over 8 bases. The CDR3 contains 15 residues. Trimming took 4 bases from V and 0 from J; bases not matched to a gene: 5. From germline, CDR1 is LGHNA and CDR2 YSLEER. CDR3 in DNA: TGCGCCAGCAGCCTCGCCGGACAGGGCTCCTACGAGCAGTACTTC. Translation: CASSLAGQGSYEQYF.

The J gene is TRBJ2-1, the V gene TRBV9; D is perhaps TRBD2 (7 bases). The V end lost 4 bases, the J end lost 5 bases, and 28 bases lay between the germline ends. Per germline, CDR1 SGDLS and CDR2 YYNGEE. The CDR3 runs to 19 residues. The CDR3 DNA reads as TGTGCCAGCAGCCCCGAACCCTCCTTGTGGGGGGGCGCCCACAATGAGCAGTTCTTC. The encoded protein is CASSPEPSLWGGAHNEQFF. Combining the CDR3 with reference TRBV9 and TRBJ2-1 gives the whole variable domain DSGVTQTPKHLITATGQRVTLRCSPRSGDLSVYWYQQSLDQGLQFLIQYYNGEERAKGNILERFSAQQFPDLHSELNLSSLELGDSALYFCASSPEPSLWGGAHNEQFFGPGTRLTVL.